This section outlines one T cell receptor (beta chain) sequence together with its context. Its matching antigen is unknown. Each PCR received spiked synthetic TCR analog templates. This table comes from immunoSEQ multiplex PCR, and its TCRdb copy is limited to in-frame clones, with some not included. The top ten hold roughly 2.5% of the sample, which has some 51,000 clones, around nine tenths seen once. This sample was taken from a study of PD-L1 blockade in urothelial cancer. Across the study: Treatment start was followed by blood analysis at 3 weeks (second dose) and again at 6 weeks. A median blood sample held about 140,000 T cells and about 89,000 unique TCRs.

Time point meaning: peripheral blood 6 weeks after treatment start. V lost 4 bases and J lost 4; bases outside the gene matches: 7. Germline V lookup: CDR1 LNHDA, CDR2 SQIVND (reference sequence). This CDR3 contains 15 residues. Study-level results: Greater 3-week expansion of tumor-associated blood clones was recorded for durable-benefit patients.

This chain uses TRBV19 with TRBJ2-3, with 8 nucleotides matching TRBD1. The clonotype originates from a man aged 55 to 70 with urothelial cancer. Sequenced here: PBMCs, sampled around atezolizumab (anti-PD-L1) treatment. CDR3 nucleotide sequence: TGTGCCAGTAGTACTTCCGGGACAGGTGCAGATACGCAGTATTTT. Encoded protein: CASSTSGTGADTQYF. The entire variable domain, with the rest obtained from reference TRBV19 and TRBJ2-3, is as follows: DGGITQSPKYLFRKEGQNVTLSCEQNLNHDAMYWYRQDPGQGLRLIYYSQIVNDFQKGDIAEGYSVSREKKESFPLTVTSAQKNPTAFYLCASSTSGTGADTQYFGPGTRLTVL.